The 26 T cell receptor beta chains below come from one sample, sequenced in a study of blood T cell repertoires in COVID-19. Sequenced by immunoSEQ multiplex PCR; TCRdb stores in-frame clones only, minus some. In the table there are under 90,000 clones, around 83% of which are singletons. The sequencing input was peripheral blood. The origin of the receptors is a man of 80 years or more with acute or convalescent COVID-19.

The gene calls are TRBV3-1 (or the pseudogene TRBV3-2) and TRBJ1-6; 9 bases map to TRBD1. CDR3 length: 15 amino acids. V shed 1 base, J shed 8 bases, and the junction held 3 bases outside the gene matches. The V gene's germline CDR1 is LGHDT and CDR2 YNNKEL (reference sequence). The CDR3 here is CASSQAGTGYSPLHF. CDR3 nucleotide sequence: TGTGCCAGCAGCCAAGCCGGGACAGGGTATTCACCCCTCCACTTT.

The V call is TRBV19, the J call TRBJ1-4, with 9 bases fitting TRBD1. The CDR3 runs 16 residues. Germline loops: CDR1 LNHDA, CDR2 SQIVND (reference sequence). J gave up 7 bases and V 7 bases, and 13 bases lay outside the gene matches. CDR3 sequence: CASKGTGRGRVEKLFF. CDR3 coding DNA: TGTGCCAGTAAAGGGACAGGGAGAGGGAGAGTTGAAAAACTGTTTTTT. Full variable domain (outside the CDR3, taken from reference TRBV19 and TRBJ1-4): DGGITQSPKYLFRKEGQNVTLSCEQNLNHDAMYWYRQDPGQGLRLIYYSQIVNDFQKGDIAEGYSVSREKKESFPLTVTSAQKNPTAFYLCASKGTGRGRVEKLFFGSGTQLSVL.

The rearrangement links TRBV3-1 (or the pseudogene TRBV3-2) to TRBJ1-6; D perhaps matches TRBD1 (5 bases). The CDR3 loop spans 17 amino acids. Germline assignment: CDR1 LGHDT and CDR2 YNNKEL (reference sequence). With 4 bases removed from V and 14 bases from J, the gap between germline ends came to 27 bases. CDR3 amino acids: CASSPPLRGRSMITLHF. The CDR3 bases are TGTGCCAGCAGCCCACCCTTGCGGGGACGGAGTATGATAACCCTCCACTTT.

This clone appeared once. The gene calls are TRBV28 and TRBJ2-1, with TRBD2 matching 11 bases. The CDR3 runs to 16 residues. Per the germline V gene, CDR1 is MDHEN and CDR2 is SYDVKM. With V trimmed by 6 bases and J by 4 bases, 8 bases remained unmatched. CDR3 sequence: CASSSGTSGGYNEQFF. The CDR3 coding sequence is TGTGCCAGCAGCTCCGGGACTAGCGGCGGTTACAATGAGCAGTTCTTC.

The chain joins TRBV7-9 to TRBJ1-2; D remains ambiguous. Trimming stripped 0 bases from V and 8 bases from J, with 7 bases between. Per germline, CDR1 SEHNR and CDR2 FQNEAQ (reference sequence). The CDR3 has 12 residues. CDR3 residues: CASSLAPRGYTF. CDR3 in DNA: TGTGCCAGCAGCTTAGCGCCCCGGGGCTACACCTTC.

J is TRBJ2-1 and V is TRBV4-1; 14 positions match TRBD2. CDR1 is MGHRA, CDR2 YSYEKL, per germline. The CDR3 spans 16 residues. V was pared by 4 bases and J by 8 bases, with 7 bases of the junction left unmatched. CDR3 loop: CASSPEGTSGGDEQFF. The CDR3 bases are TGCGCCAGCAGCCCGGAAGGGACTAGCGGGGGAGATGAGCAGTTCTTC.

This clone was seen a handful of times. J is TRBJ1-2 and V is TRBV7-9; no clear D gene. This CDR3 region has 14 residues. Trimming pared 6 bases from V and 4 bases from J, leaving 15 bases between. Germline CDR1 is SEHNR and CDR2 is FQNEAQ (reference sequence). The CDR3 region is CASSPWTVSYGYTF. In nucleotides, the CDR3 is TGTGCCAGCAGTCCCTGGACTGTCTCCTATGGCTACACCTTC.

V usage is TRBV11-2 and J usage is TRBJ1-1, with D perhaps TRBD1 (6 bases). This CDR3 region has 16 residues. The V gene lost 7 bases and the J gene lost 2 bases, with 20 bases spanning the gap. Germline V lookup: CDR1 SGHAT, CDR2 FQNNGV. Here the CDR3 reads CASTPPGRGLNTEAFF. CDR3 sequence (DNA): TGTGCCAGCACCCCCCCTGGCAGGGGCCTTAACACTGAAGCTTTCTTT.

The chain carries TRBV19 and TRBJ1-6, with D maybe TRBD1 (6 bases). Trimming cost V 3 bases and J 10 bases, with 13 bases left between them. The length of the CDR3 is 14 residues. The V gene's germline CDR1 is LNHDA and CDR2 SQIVND (reference sequence). The CDR3, as DNA: TGTGCCAGTAGTATCCCACAGGGTGGGTCACCCCTCCACTTT. It yields the protein CASSIPQGGSPLHF. Full variable domain (rest looked up from reference TRBV19 and TRBJ1-6): DGGITQSPKYLFRKEGQNVTLSCEQNLNHDAMYWYRQDPGQGLRLIYYSQIVNDFQKGDIAEGYSVSREKKESFPLTVTSAQKNPTAFYLCASSIPQGGSPLHFGNGTRLTVT.

This chain connects TRBV14 to TRBJ2-3; perhaps TRBD2 as D (5 bases). Between the trimmed V and J ends, which lost 6 bases and 0 bases, there was a span of 10 bases. The CDR3 contains 14 residues. Germline assignment: CDR1 SGHDN and CDR2 FVKESK. CDR3 residues: CASRRGRSTDTQYF. In DNA, the CDR3 is TGTGCCAGCAGACGGGGTCGGAGCACAGATACGCAGTATTTT.

The chain uses TRBV5-8 and TRBJ1-2; D might be TRBD1 (5 bases). This CDR3 region has 13 residues. The V and J ends lost 6 bases and 4 bases respectively, with 13 bases between them. Germline V gene data show CDR1 as SGHTS and CDR2 as YDEGEE. In nucleotides, the CDR3 is TGTGCCAGCACTTCAGGGAGGAGCTATGGCTACACCTTC. Its translation is CASTSGRSYGYTF.

This rearrangement joins TRBV27 to TRBJ1-5; D gene unclear. Germline CDR1 reads MNHEY; CDR2 reads SMNVEV (reference sequence). V shed 6 bases and J shed 1 base, with 10 bases lying between them. The CDR3 consists of 14 residues. The DNA for the CDR3 is TGTGCCAGCAGCGTCATCGGGAGCAATCAGCCCCAGCATTTT. It specifies CASSVIGSNQPQHF.

This clone ranks as medium-sized. The gene calls are TRBV28 and TRBJ1-1; D is uncertain. Germline V gives CDR1 MDHEN, CDR2 SYDVKM. This CDR3 has 11 amino acids. Trimming took off 7 bases at V and 1 base at J, with 4 bases between the two ends. For the CDR3, the DNA is TGTGCCAGCAAGAGGAACACTGAAGCTTTCTTT. Translation gives CASKRNTEAFF.

This rearrangement joins TRBV5-1 to TRBJ1-4; D is unclear. This CDR3 region has 14 residues. Germline loops: CDR1 SGHRS, CDR2 YFSETQ. Trimming pared 7 bases from V and 3 bases from J, leaving 13 bases between. The CDR3 sequence is CASRRQSSNEKLFF. The CDR3 DNA follows: TGCGCCAGCCGGCGGCAGTCCTCTAATGAAAAACTGTTTTTT.

V usage is TRBV20-1 and J usage is TRBJ2-5, with D possibly matching TRBD2 (6 bases). Trimming took 7 bases from V and 5 from J, leaving 11 bases between them. CDR1 and CDR2 (germline): DFQATT, SNEGSKA (reference sequence). The CDR3 runs to 11 residues. The CDR3 DNA reads TGCAGTGGGGGGGTCGAGGAGACCCAGTACTTC. It specifies CSGGVEETQYF.

CDR3 nucleotide sequence: TGTGCCAGCAGTGAACAGGGCAACTCTGGAAACACCATATATTTT. It encodes CASSEQGNSGNTIYF. The V gene is TRBV2, the J gene TRBJ1-3; D might be TRBD1 (5 bases). Per germline, CDR1 SNHLY and CDR2 FYNNEI. This CDR3 has 15 residues. V was shortened by 2 bases and J by 0 bases, with 8 bases between the two germline ends.

The chain employs TRBV7-2 and TRBJ1-3; D is ambiguous. The CDR3 is made up of 16 amino acids. Germline V CDR1 and CDR2: SGHTA, FQGNSA. The V end lost 5 bases, the J end lost 3 bases, and 17 bases lay between the germline ends. CDR3 protein: CASSLRSPGSGNTIYF. CDR3 coding DNA: TGTGCCAGCAGCCTCAGATCCCCGGGGAGTGGAAACACCATATATTTT.

This chain connects TRBV6-6 to TRBJ1-2; no clear D. The V end was cut by 5 bases, the J end by 2 bases, with 9 bases between. CDR3 size: 13 residues. Germline assignment: CDR1 MNHNY and CDR2 SVGAGI (reference sequence). The CDR3 reads CASSPPGNYGYTF. DNA of the CDR3: TGTGCCAGCAGTCCCCCCGGGAACTATGGCTACACCTTC.

This sequence joins TRBV2 and TRBJ1-6; 7 nucleotides line up with TRBD1. The length of the CDR3 is 17 residues. J was trimmed by 0 bases and V by 6 bases; bases with no gene match: 8. Germline assignment: CDR1 SNHLY and CDR2 FYNNEI. The DNA for the CDR3 is TGTGCCAGCAGGGGGAGGACAGGCAGCTCCTATAATTCACCCCTCCACTTT. It yields the protein CASRGRTGSSYNSPLHF.

This clone was seen a single time. The chain is built from TRBV7-3 and TRBJ2-3; 14 bases line up with TRBD2. Germline loops: CDR1 SGHTA, CDR2 FQGTGA. V gave up 5 bases and J gave up 5 bases; unmatched junction bases: 3. CDR3 size: 15 residues. The chain's CDR3 is CASSPGLAGGDTQYF. CDR3 DNA: TGTGCCAGCAGCCCAGGACTAGCGGGAGGAGATACGCAGTATTTT.

The chain joins TRBV5-1 to TRBJ2-7; D gene ambiguous. Germline loops: CDR1 SGHRS, CDR2 YFSETQ. The length of the CDR3 is 11 residues. Trimming left V 0 bases short and J 6 bases short, with 4 bases between. In DNA, the CDR3 is TGCGCCAGCAGCTTGGACTCCGAGCAGTACTTC. Protein product: CASSLDSEQYF.

This clone was found once. The J gene is TRBJ1-5, the V gene TRBV5-1; the D gene is possibly TRBD1 (5 bases). Germline CDR1 reads SGHRS; CDR2 reads YFSETQ. CDR3 size: 15 residues. Trimming left V 4 bases short and J 4 bases short, with 15 bases between. The CDR3 here is CASSVSAGTNQPQHF. The CDR3 DNA sequence: TGCGCCAGCAGCGTCTCGGCCGGGACTAATCAGCCCCAGCATTTT.

V and J are TRBV5-1 and TRBJ1-1; D call uncertain. Trimming took 0 bases from V and 7 from J, leaving 10 bases between them. Germline V gene data show CDR1 as SGHRS and CDR2 as YFSETQ. CDR3 length: 13 residues. The CDR3 DNA reads TGCGCCAGCAGCTTGGGACCTGGGAGTGAAGCTTTCTTT. Translating it yields CASSLGPGSEAFF. Combining the CDR3 with reference TRBV5-1 and TRBJ1-1 gives the whole variable domain KAGVTQTPRYLIKTRGQQVTLSCSPISGHRSVSWYQQTPGQGLQFLFEYFSETQRNKGNFPGRFSGRQFSNSRSEMNVSTLELGDSALYLCASSLGPGSEAFFGQGTRLTVV.

The chain has TRBV11-2 and TRBJ1-2; D unclear. The CDR3 contains 15 residues. Between the trimmed V and J ends, which lost 5 bases and 0 bases, there was a span of 13 bases. Germline V gene lookup returns CDR1 SGHAT and CDR2 FQNNGV. Here the CDR3 DNA reads TGTGCCAGCAGCCCGCGGTCCGGAGCTAACTATGGCTACACCTTC. Its protein product is CASSPRSGANYGYTF.

The chain has TRBV19 and TRBJ2-1, with TRBD1 identical over 7 bases. The CDR3 is made up of 15 amino acids. Germline loops: CDR1 LNHDA, CDR2 SQIVND (reference sequence). Unmatched junction bases numbered 8, after V lost 3 bases and J lost 6 bases. The CDR3 spells CASSIGTVSPNEQFF. The DNA of the CDR3 is TGTGCCAGTAGTATCGGGACAGTCAGTCCCAATGAGCAGTTCTTC.

This clone has just one count. This chain connects TRBV19 to TRBJ2-3; the D gene is possibly TRBD2 (6 bases). Trimming stripped 8 bases from V and 0 bases from J, with 18 bases between. The germline V gene encodes CDR1 LNHDA and CDR2 SQIVND (reference sequence). The CDR3 contains 16 residues. CDR3: CASGMRSSGSTDTQYF. CDR3 in DNA: TGTGCCAGTGGGATGCGATCCAGCGGGAGCACAGATACGCAGTATTTT.